The sequence of this TCR beta chain was determined in a study of molecular identifiers for immune sequencing clone quantification. Study summary: In replicates, RNA taken from roughly 18,000 or 92,000 naive CD8 cells was divided five ways, and four portions underwent sequencing. Broader study findings: Investigators reportedly could detect spiked Jurkat TCR RNA from one cell among over 900,000 naive cells.

It was from about 21,000 to 970,000 sorted cells, with 10%, 30% or 50% RNA, that naive CD8 libraries came. This clonotype appeared a few times. Its specificity is unknown. From the PCR reads, TCRdb called clonotypes with MiXCR, one entry per CDR3 protein. The sample includes around 470,000 distinct CDR3 sequences, around 23% of them seen just once. CDR3 length equals 15 residues. The germline V gene encodes CDR1 MNHEY and CDR2 SMNVEV (reference sequence). V dropped 1 base and J dropped 3; count of bases not matched to a gene: 5. The clonotype originates from a human donor in good health. Some libraries in this study had Jurkat cell RNA spiked in. Sequenced material: naive CD8+ T cells from blood, with Jurkat cell RNA spiked in. Subset in this sample: FACS-sorted CD8+CD4-CCR7+CD45RA+ naive T cells. The chain combines TRBV27 with TRBJ2-5, with 7 bases that match TRBD2. The CDR3 spells CASSLWGGDKETQYF. In DNA, the CDR3 is TGTGCCAGCAGTTTATGGGGGGGGGATAAAGAGACCCAGTACTTC.